This T cell receptor beta chain originates from a study of T cells in Graves' hyperthyroidism and ophthalmopathy. Overall study: Peripheral blood was obtained at initial diagnosis, preceding any treatment.

Using RNA transcripts as the source, TCR beta CDR3 regions were amplified. The TCR CDR3 was amplified in a first-round RT-PCR using the HTBI primer set. TCRdb itself ran the multiplex PCR reads through MiXCR, one entry per CDR3 protein. This table has roughly 520,000 distinct CDR3 sequences, roughly a quarter appearing once. Broader study findings: A model of 13 V-J pairs discriminated ophthalmopathy from stable hyperthyroidism.

Trimming took 0 bases from V and 2 from J; bases not matched to a gene: 4. Germline CDR1 is SGDLS and CDR2 is YYNGEE. CDR3 length: 15 amino acids. There are many counts of this clonotype. Its specificity is not known. The gene calls are TRBV9 and TRBJ2-7; 8 bases agree with TRBD1. Sequenced sample: blood. This TCR derives from a woman in her twenties or thirties with Graves' ophthalmopathy. The CDR3 protein is CASSVGGQATYEQYF. The CDR3 DNA reads TGTGCCAGCAGCGTAGGGGGACAGGCAACCTACGAGCAGTACTTC.